Reported below is one T cell receptor beta chain. The source of the sample is a study of blood T cells in healthy people across ages. Next came a second PCR, run for 7 to 11 cycles, which used a sample-barcoded 5' primer along with a J-beta primer mix. From the 5' RACE reads, TCRdb called clonotypes with MiXCR, one entry per CDR3 protein. The sample consists of 780,000 or so distinct CDR3 sequences, roughly 50% of them appearing once. The CDR3 has 12 residues. Germline V gives CDR1 MNHEY, CDR2 SVGAGI. With 6 bases removed from V and 9 bases from J, the gap between germline ends came to 9 bases. The authors extracted at least 6 micrograms of total RNA per sample.

V and J are TRBV6-5 and TRBJ1-6; D ambiguous. This clonotype was obtained from a middle-aged man in good health. Specimen: blood. The CDR3 nucleotides are TGTGCCAGCAGCCCCAGGATTTCACCCCTCCACTTT. Its translation: CASSPRISPLHF.